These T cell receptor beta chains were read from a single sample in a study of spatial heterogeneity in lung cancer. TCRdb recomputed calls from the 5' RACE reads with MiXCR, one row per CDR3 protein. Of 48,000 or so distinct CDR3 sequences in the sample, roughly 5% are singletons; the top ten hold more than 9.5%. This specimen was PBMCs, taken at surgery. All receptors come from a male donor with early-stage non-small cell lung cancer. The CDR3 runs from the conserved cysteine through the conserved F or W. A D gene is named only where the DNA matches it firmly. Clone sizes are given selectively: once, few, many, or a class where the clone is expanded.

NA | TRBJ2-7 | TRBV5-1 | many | CASSLDGDRLEQYF | TGCGCCAGCAGCTTGGACGGGGACCGCCTGGAGCAGTACTTC
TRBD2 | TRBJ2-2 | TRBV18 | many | CASSPGLADTGELFF | TGTGCCAGCTCACCGGGACTAGCGGACACCGGGGAGCTGTTTTTT
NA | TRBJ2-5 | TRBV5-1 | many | CASSLNGREETQYF | TGCGCCAGCAGCTTGAATGGCAGGGAAGAGACCCAGTACTTC
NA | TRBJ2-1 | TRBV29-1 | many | CSTYPGLQNNYNEQFF | TGCAGCACTTACCCCGGGTTACAGAATAATTACAATGAGCAGTTCTTC
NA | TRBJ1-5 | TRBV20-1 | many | CSARRINQPQHF | TGCAGTGCTAGGAGGATCAATCAGCCCCAGCATTTT
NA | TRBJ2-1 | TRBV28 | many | CASSLRPRQFYNEQFF | TGTGCCAGCAGTTTACGTCCGCGGCAATTCTACAATGAGCAGTTCTTC
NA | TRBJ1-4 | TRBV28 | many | CASSPVLLGELFF | TGTGCCAGCAGTCCCGTCCTTCTCGGAGAACTGTTTTTT
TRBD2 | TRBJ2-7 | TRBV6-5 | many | CASRPAGVSYEQYF | TGTGCCAGCAGACCAGCGGGAGTAAGTTACGAGCAGTACTTC
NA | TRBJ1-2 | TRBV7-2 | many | CAGSPGGGTNYGYTF | TGTGCCGGATCGCCGGGCGGGGGCACTAACTATGGCTACACCTTC
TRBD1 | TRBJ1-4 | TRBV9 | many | CASSEQGINEKLFF | TGTGCCAGCAGCGAACAGGGGATTAATGAAAAACTGTTTTTT
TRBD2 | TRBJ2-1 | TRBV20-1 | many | CSARTSGRIDNEQFF | TGCAGTGCTAGGACTAGCGGGAGGATCGACAATGAGCAGTTCTTC
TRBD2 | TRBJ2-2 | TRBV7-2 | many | CASSLLGLATGELFF | TGTGCCAGCAGCTTACTCGGACTAGCTACCGGGGAGCTGTTTTTT
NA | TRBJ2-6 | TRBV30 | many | CAWSVTGNSLWANVLTF | TGTGCCTGGAGTGTAACAGGAAACTCTCTCTGGGCCAACGTCCTGACTTTC
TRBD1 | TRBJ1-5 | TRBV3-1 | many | CASSRDRVAQPQHF | TGTGCCAGCAGTCGGGACAGGGTGGCGCAGCCCCAGCATTTT
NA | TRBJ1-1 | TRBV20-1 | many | CSATGLGTEAFF | TGCAGTGCTACAGGGCTGGGCACTGAAGCTTTCTTT
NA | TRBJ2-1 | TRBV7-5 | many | CISVPEAFPPGTGPIYNEQFF | NA
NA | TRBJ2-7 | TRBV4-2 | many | CASSQAGILREQYF | TGTGCCAGCAGCCAAGCAGGGATCCTACGAGAGCAGTACTTC
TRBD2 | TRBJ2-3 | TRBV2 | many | CASSATSGRTASTDTQYF | TGTGCCAGCAGTGCGACTAGCGGGAGGACTGCTAGCACAGATACGCAGTATTTT
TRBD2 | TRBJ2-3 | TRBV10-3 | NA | CAIRPSGSDTDTQYF | TGTGCCATCAGACCTAGCGGGAGTGACACAGATACGCAGTATTTT
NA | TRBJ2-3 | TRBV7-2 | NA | CASSLVRGRGTDTQYF | TGTGCCAGCAGCTTAGTACGAGGTCGTGGGACAGATACGCAGTATTTT
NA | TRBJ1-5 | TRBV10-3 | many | CAISESLSNQPQHF | TGTGCCATCAGTGAGTCTCTTAGCAATCAGCCCCAGCATTTT
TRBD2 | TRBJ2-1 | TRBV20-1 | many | CSSTGTRAAEQFF | TGCAGTTCGACCGGGACTAGGGCGGCGGAGCAGTTCTTC
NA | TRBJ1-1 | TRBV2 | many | CARIRGYTEAFF | TGTGCCAGGATCAGGGGTTACACTGAAGCTTTCTTT
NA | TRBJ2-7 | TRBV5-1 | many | CASSLEGNEQYF | TGCGCCAGCAGCTTGGAGGGGAACGAGCAGTACTTC
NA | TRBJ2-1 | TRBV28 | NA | CATTAGGTHLNNEQFF | TGTGCCACCACGGCCGGAGGAACTCACTTAAACAATGAGCAGTTCTTC
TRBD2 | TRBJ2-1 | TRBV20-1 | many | CSFSGRSPHEQFF | TGCAGTTTTAGCGGGAGGTCCCCGCATGAGCAGTTCTTC
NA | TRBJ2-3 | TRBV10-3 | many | CAISEPAGIPDTQYF | TGTGCCATCAGTGAGCCAGCGGGCATCCCAGATACGCAGTATTTT
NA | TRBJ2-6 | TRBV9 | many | CASSERVSGANVLTF | TGTGCCAGCAGCGAGAGGGTCTCAGGGGCCAACGTCCTGACTTTC
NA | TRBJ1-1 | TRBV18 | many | CASSRGLQNTEAFF | TGTGCCAGCTCCCGGGGACTCCAGAACACTGAAGCTTTCTTT
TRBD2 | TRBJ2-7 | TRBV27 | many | CASSLFPGTSAEQYF | TGTGCCAGCAGTTTATTCCCCGGGACTAGCGCCGAGCAGTACTTC
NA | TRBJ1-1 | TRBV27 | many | CASRTTGLGTEAFF | TGTGCCAGCAGGACGACAGGACTGGGCACTGAAGCTTTCTTT
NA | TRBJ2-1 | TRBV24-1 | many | CATSDSGPIRPNEQFF | TGTGCCACCAGTGATTCCGGGCCGATCCGGCCCAATGAGCAGTTCTTC
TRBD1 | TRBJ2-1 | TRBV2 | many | CASSEPGQGYNEQFF | TGTGCCAGCAGTGAGCCGGGACAGGGCTACAATGAGCAGTTCTTC
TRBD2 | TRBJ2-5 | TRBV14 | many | CASSQWGGETQYF | TGTGCCAGCAGCCAGTGGGGAGGGGAGACCCAGTACTTC
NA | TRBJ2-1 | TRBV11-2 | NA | CASSLDRANEQFF | TGTGCCAGCAGCTTAGATCGGGCGAATGAGCAGTTCTTC
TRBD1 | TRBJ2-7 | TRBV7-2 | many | CASTIRWGTGPHEQYF | TGTGCCAGCACCATCCGTTGGGGGACAGGGCCCCACGAGCAGTACTTC
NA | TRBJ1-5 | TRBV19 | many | CASSREEDFYQPQHF | TGTGCCAGTAGCCGGGAGGAGGATTTCTATCAGCCCCAGCATTTT
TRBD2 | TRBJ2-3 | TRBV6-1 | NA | CASRLAGETDTQYF | TGTGCCAGCAGGTTAGCGGGAGAAACAGATACGCAGTATTTT
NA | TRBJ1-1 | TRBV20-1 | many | CSAATPGQNTEAFF | TGCAGTGCTGCCACCCCGGGACAAAACACTGAAGCTTTCTTT
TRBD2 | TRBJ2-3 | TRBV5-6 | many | CASSFSGSTDTQYF | TGTGCCAGCAGCTTTAGCGGGAGCACAGATACGCAGTATTTT
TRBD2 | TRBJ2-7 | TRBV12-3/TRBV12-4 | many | CASSPGTTVSEQYF | TGTGCCAGCAGTCCCGGGACTACGGTGAGCGAGCAGTACTTC
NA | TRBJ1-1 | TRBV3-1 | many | CASLLGGNTEAFF | TGTGCCTCTCTTCTGGGAGGGAACACTGAAGCTTTCTTT
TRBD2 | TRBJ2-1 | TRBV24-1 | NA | CATSDAQTSGRLNEQFF | TGTGCCACCAGTGATGCCCAGACTAGCGGGAGATTAAATGAGCAGTTCTTC
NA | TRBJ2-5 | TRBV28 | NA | CASRIGDYQETQYF | TGTGCCAGCAGAATAGGGGACTACCAAGAGACCCAGTACTTC
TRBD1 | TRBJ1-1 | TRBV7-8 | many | CASSARTGDHTEAFF | TGTGCCAGCAGCGCACGGACAGGCGATCACACTGAAGCTTTCTTT
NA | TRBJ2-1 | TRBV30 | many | CAWSSGSGSYNEQFF | TGTGCCTGGAGTAGCGGCAGTGGCTCCTACAATGAGCAGTTCTTC
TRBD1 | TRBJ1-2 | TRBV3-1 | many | CASSLAPFQGANFYGYTF | TGTGCCAGCAGCCTAGCCCCCTTTCAGGGGGCGAACTTCTATGGCTACACCTTC
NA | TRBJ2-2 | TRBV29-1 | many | CSVSGSKNTGELFF | TGCAGCGTTTCGGGCAGCAAGAACACCGGGGAGCTGTTTTTT
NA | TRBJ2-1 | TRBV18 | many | CASSPPVTGGPYNEQFF | TGTGCCAGCTCACCACCGGTTACCGGGGGACCCTACAATGAGCAGTTCTTC
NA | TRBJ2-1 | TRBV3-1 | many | CASSQRIRGPQFF | TGTGCCAGCAGCCAACGTATCCGGGGCCCGCAGTTCTTC
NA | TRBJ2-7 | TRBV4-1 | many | CASSQGGVTYEQYF | TGCGCCAGCAGCCAAGGAGGCGTTACCTACGAGCAGTACTTC
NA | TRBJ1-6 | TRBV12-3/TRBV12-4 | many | CASRRTGDSPLHF | TGTGCCAGCAGGAGAACGGGTGATTCACCCCTCCACTTT
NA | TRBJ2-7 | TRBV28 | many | CASSSGTYFYEQYF | TGTGCCAGCAGTTCCGGGACTTACTTCTACGAGCAGTACTTC
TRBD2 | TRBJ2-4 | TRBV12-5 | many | CASGLENSGQNIQYF | TGTGCTAGTGGTTTGGAAAATAGCGGGCAAAACATTCAGTACTTC